This entry is about one T cell receptor beta chain. This clonotype was seen a few times. Its antigen specificity is not known. Base qualities are not provided; no much larger clone lies one nucleotide away. This entry is derived from a study of regulatory and conventional T cells in breast cancer (dated by TCRdb to the mid-2010s). The method behind the library was PCR. These reads were obtained on a 454 GS FLX Titanium. In TCRdb, the public reads were trimmed at Q25 with fastp and aligned with MiXCR, with productive beta chains retained. Rows are combined by CDR3 protein, so each entry shows the most common genes and DNA. The sample table contains 550 to 800 distinct CDR3 sequences; only one count was recorded for approximately 30% of them. Jointly, the top ten make up about 12% of the sample. The sample consisted of regulatory T cells from blood. The receptor was derived from a female donor with breast cancer.

CDR3 loop: CASSYLPAGGYEQYF. The nucleotides are TGTGCCAGCAGTTACTTACCAGCGGGAGGCTACGAGCAGTACTTC. The sequence is built from TRBV6-5 and TRBJ2-7, with TRBD2 identical over 9 junction bases. The germline V gene sets CDR1 to MNHEY and CDR2 to SVGAGI. Trimming takes 1 base off V and 3 bases off J; junction bases not matched to a gene: 4. Reading from cysteine to phenylalanine, the CDR3 counts 15 amino acids. Just CDR3 DNA is preserved here, 45 bases in frame from base 1.